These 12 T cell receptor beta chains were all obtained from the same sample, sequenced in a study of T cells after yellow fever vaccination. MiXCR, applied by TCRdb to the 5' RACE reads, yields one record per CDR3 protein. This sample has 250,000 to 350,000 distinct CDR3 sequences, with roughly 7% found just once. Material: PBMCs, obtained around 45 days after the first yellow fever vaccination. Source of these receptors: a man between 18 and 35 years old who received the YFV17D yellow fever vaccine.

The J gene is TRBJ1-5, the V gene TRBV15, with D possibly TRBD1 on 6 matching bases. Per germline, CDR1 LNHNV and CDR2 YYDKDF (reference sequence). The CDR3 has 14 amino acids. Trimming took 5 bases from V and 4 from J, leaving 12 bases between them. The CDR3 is CATSLTTGNQPQHF. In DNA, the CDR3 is TGTGCCACCAGCCTTACGACAGGAAATCAGCCCCAGCATTTT.

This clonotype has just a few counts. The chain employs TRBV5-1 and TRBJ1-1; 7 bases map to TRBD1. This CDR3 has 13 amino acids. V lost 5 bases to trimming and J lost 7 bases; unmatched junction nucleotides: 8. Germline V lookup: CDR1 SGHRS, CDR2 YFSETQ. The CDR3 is CASRPQGEIEAFF. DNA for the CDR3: TGCGCCAGCAGGCCTCAGGGGGAGATTGAAGCTTTCTTT.

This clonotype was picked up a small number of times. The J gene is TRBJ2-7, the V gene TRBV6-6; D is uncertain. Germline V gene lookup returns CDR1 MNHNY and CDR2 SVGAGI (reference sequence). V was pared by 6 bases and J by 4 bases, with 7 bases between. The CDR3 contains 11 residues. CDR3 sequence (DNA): TGTGCCAGCAGCGGATCTTACGAGCAGTACGTC. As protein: CASSGSYEQYV.

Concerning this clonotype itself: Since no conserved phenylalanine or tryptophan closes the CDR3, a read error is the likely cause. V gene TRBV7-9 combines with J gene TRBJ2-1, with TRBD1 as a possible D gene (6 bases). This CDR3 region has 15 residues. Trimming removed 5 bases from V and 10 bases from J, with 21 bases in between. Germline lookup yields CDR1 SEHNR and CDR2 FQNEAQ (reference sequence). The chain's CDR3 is CASSPLTGRAWEQFS. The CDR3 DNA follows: TGTGCCAGCAGCCCACTGACAGGAAGGGCGTGGGAGCAGTTCTCC.

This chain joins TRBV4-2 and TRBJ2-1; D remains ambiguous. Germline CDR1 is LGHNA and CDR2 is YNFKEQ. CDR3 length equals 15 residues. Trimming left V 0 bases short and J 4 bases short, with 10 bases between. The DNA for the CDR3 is TGTGCCAGCAGCCAAGAAGACTTTTCTTACAATGAGCAGTTCTTC. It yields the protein CASSQEDFSYNEQFF.

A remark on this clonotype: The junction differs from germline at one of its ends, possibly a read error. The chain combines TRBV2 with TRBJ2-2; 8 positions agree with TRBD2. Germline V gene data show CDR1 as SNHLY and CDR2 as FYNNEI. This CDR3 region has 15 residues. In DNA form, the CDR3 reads TGTGCCAGCAGCCTCAGCGGGGGAAACACCTGGGAGCTGTTTTTT. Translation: CASSLSGGNTWELFF. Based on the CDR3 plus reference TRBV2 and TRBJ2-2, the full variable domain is EPEVTQTPSHQVTQMGQEVILRCVPISNHLYFYWYRQILGQKVEFLVSFYNNEISEKSEIFDDQFSVERPDGSNFTLKIRSTKLEDSAMYFCASSLSGGNTWELFFGEGSRLTVL.

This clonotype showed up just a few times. CDR3 protein: CASSQSYGTYEQYF. In nucleotides, the CDR3 is TGCGCCAGCAGCCAATCGTATGGAACCTACGAGCAGTACTTC. The chain has TRBV4-1 and TRBJ2-7; D is undetermined. This CDR3 has 14 residues. The V gene lost 2 bases and the J gene lost 2 bases, with 10 bases spanning the gap. In germline, CDR1 is MGHRA, CDR2 YSYEKL.

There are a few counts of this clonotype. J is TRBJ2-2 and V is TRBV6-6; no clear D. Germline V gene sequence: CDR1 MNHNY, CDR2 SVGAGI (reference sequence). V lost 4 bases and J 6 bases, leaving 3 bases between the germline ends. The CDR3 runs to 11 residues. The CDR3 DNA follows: TGTGCCAGCAGTTGGTCCGGGGAGCTGTTTTTT. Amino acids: CASSWSGELFF.

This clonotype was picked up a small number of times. The chain's CDR3 is CAWREEAQETQYF. CDR3 coding DNA: TGTGCCTGGAGGGAGGAGGCGCAAGAGACCCAGTACTTC. This rearrangement joins TRBV30 to TRBJ2-5, with D perhaps matching TRBD2 (5 bases). In germline, CDR1 is GTSNPN, CDR2 SVGIG (reference sequence). CDR3 length equals 13 residues. Trimming removed 3 bases at V and 2 bases at J, with 10 bases between.

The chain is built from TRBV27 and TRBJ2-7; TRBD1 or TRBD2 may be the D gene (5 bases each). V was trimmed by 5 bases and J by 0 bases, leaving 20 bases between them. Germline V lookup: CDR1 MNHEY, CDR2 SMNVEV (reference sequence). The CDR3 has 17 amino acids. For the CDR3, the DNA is TGTGCCAGCAGTCCACAATTGGGGGACGACAGCTCCTACGAGCAGTACTTC. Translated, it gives CASSPQLGDDSSYEQYF.

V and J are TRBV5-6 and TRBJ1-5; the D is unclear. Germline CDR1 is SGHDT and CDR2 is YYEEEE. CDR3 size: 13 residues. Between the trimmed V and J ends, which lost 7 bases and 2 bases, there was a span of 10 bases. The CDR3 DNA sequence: TGTGCCAGCGGCCCCGGGCGCAATCAGCCCCAGCATTTT. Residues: CASGPGRNQPQHF.

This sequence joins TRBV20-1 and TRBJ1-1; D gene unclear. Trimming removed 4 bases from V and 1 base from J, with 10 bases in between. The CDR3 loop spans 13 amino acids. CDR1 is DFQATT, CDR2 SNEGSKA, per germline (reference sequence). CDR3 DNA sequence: TGCAGTGCTACGAGGGTCGAGAACACTGAAGCTTTCTTT. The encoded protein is CSATRVENTEAFF.